This T cell receptor (beta chain) was obtained from a study of T cells in Graves' hyperthyroidism and ophthalmopathy. Study-level findings and limits: A 13 V-J signature model discriminated ophthalmopathy versus stable hyperthyroidism.

This clonotype was observed at least ten times. Its specificity is not known. Amplification of TCR beta CDR3 regions used RNA as the template. Primed by the HTBI set, a first-round RT-PCR was run on the TCR CDR3. TCRdb analysed the multiplex PCR reads with MiXCR anew, one entry per CDR3 protein. Among more than 40,000 distinct CDR3 sequences, roughly 49% were seen once, and the ten largest hold roughly 32%. It was uncontrolled infection, other autoimmune disease, pregnancy or lactation that excluded patients. The ends lost 6 bases at V and 4 bases at J; junction bases unmatched: 13. Germline loops: CDR1 DFQATT, CDR2 SNEGSKA (reference sequence). This CDR3 has 15 residues.

The TCR sequence derives from a woman aged 50 to 60 with Graves' hyperthyroidism. This chain links TRBV20-1 with TRBJ2-7; 9 bases agree with TRBD2. Source material: peripheral blood or thyroid tissue (not recorded which). Written as DNA, the CDR3 is TGCAGTGCCATAAAGGTCCCTAGCGGGACTTACGAGCAGTACTTC. Its protein product is CSAIKVPSGTYEQYF.